One and the same sample provided the 26 T cell receptor beta chains below, sequenced in a study of control samples from healthy donors and cancer patients. The assay was immunoSEQ multiplex PCR, and TCRdb's table has in-frame clones only and misses some. The repertoire has a few hundred thousand clones, about 93% of them found once; the top ten carry around 6.4%. Sequenced input: PBMCs. These receptors originate from a man aged 35-49 years with head and neck cancer.

The chain carries TRBV4-1 and TRBJ2-3; TRBD2 aligns across 12 bases. V was clipped by 4 bases and J by 10 bases; unmatched bases: 21. Germline lookup yields CDR1 MGHRA and CDR2 YSYEKL. This CDR3 has 19 amino acids. The DNA for the CDR3 is TGCGCCAGCAGCCCAGGGGTACTTTCTAGCGGGAGGGCGAGGGATGCGCAGTATTTT. It is translated as CASSPGVLSSGRARDAQYF.

This clone was observed a single time. The chain joins TRBV28 to TRBJ2-7; 8 bases fit TRBD1. The CDR3 is made up of 18 amino acids. Per germline, CDR1 MDHEN and CDR2 SYDVKM. V gave up 4 bases and J gave up 2 bases; unmatched junction bases: 16. The CDR3 sequence is CASSSTTTDRGLTYEQYF. CDR3 nucleotide sequence: TGTGCCAGCAGTTCCACTACTACAGACAGGGGTCTGACCTACGAGCAGTACTTC.

The V gene is TRBV9, the J gene TRBJ2-2; 8 bases are shared with TRBD2. V gave up 3 bases and J gave up 1 base; unmatched junction bases: 2. From germline, CDR1 is SGDLS and CDR2 YYNGEE. CDR3 length: 15 amino acids. The CDR3 sequence: CASSGSGGNTGELFF. CDR3 DNA: TGTGCCAGCAGCGGCAGCGGGGGGAACACCGGGGAGCTGTTTTTT.

This clone appeared once. The chain combines TRBV7-2 with TRBJ1-5; D ambiguous. Trimming took off 2 bases at V and 7 bases at J, with 9 bases between the two ends. This CDR3 comprises 13 residues. CDR1 and CDR2 from the germline V gene are SGHTA and FQGNSA. The CDR3 here is CASSLLREQPQHF. As DNA, the CDR3 is TGTGCCAGCAGCTTATTGAGGGAACAGCCCCAGCATTTT.

The rearrangement links TRBV9 to TRBJ1-1; D is possibly TRBD1 (6 bases). This CDR3 is 13 amino acids long. Germline assignment: CDR1 SGDLS and CDR2 YYNGEE. Trimming cost V 0 bases and J 4 bases, with 7 bases left between them. The CDR3 DNA sequence: TGTGCCAGCAGCGTAGAGGGGGGCACTGAAGCTTTCTTT. Translation: CASSVEGGTEAFF.

V usage is TRBV15 and J usage is TRBJ1-1; TRBD1 matches at 7 bases. The CDR3 extends over 13 amino acids. Looked up from germline, CDR1 is LNHNV and CDR2 is YYDKDF (reference sequence). V shed 5 bases, J shed 3 bases, and the junction held 3 bases outside the gene matches. CDR3 DNA sequence: TGTGCCACCAGCCCAACAGGGGACACTGAAGCTTTCTTT. Protein product: CATSPTGDTEAFF.

This chain joins TRBV5-6 and TRBJ2-3, with a possible D match to TRBD2 (5 bases). The V gene's germline CDR1 is SGHDT and CDR2 YYEEEE. This CDR3 is 15 amino acids long. Trimming stripped 4 bases from V and 0 bases from J, with 12 bases between. CDR3 amino acids: CASSQTGLSTDTQYF. The CDR3 DNA reads TGTGCCAGCAGCCAGACGGGGTTAAGCACAGATACGCAGTATTTT.

The chain carries TRBV24-1 and TRBJ2-5, with TRBD2 identical over 11 bases. The germline V gene encodes CDR1 KGHDR and CDR2 SFDVKD. The CDR3 covers 15 residues. The V and J ends lost 3 bases and 5 bases, in that order; junction bases with no gene match: 4. CDR3: CATSDPGLADETQYF. CDR3 DNA: TGTGCCACCAGTGATCCGGGACTAGCGGATGAGACCCAGTACTTC.

This sequence joins TRBV19 and TRBJ2-2, with D unclear. Per the germline V gene, CDR1 is LNHDA and CDR2 is SQIVND (reference sequence). V lost 10 bases and J 7 bases, leaving 19 bases between the germline ends. The CDR3 length is 14 residues. CDR3 DNA sequence: TGTGCCACCGGACCGCAAGGTGACGGCGGGGAGCTGTTTTTT. Translated, it gives CATGPQGDGGELFF.

The genes are TRBV24-1 and TRBJ1-4; D unresolved. This CDR3 is 12 amino acids long. V lost 7 bases to trimming and J lost 10 bases, with 12 bases between them. Per the germline V gene, CDR1 is KGHDR and CDR2 is SFDVKD. CDR3 residues: CATRGPAGKLFF. The CDR3 DNA follows: TGTGCCACCAGAGGCCCCGCGGGAAAACTGTTTTTT.

The chain joins TRBV5-1 to TRBJ2-7; TRBD1 might be the D (6 bases). The germline gives CDR1 SGHRS, CDR2 YFSETQ. Deletions cut 0 bases from V and 3 bases from J, with 13 bases between. This CDR3 comprises 15 residues. This CDR3 is CASSLAPRQDYEQYF. For the CDR3, the DNA is TGCGCCAGCAGCTTGGCCCCCCGACAGGACTACGAGCAGTACTTC.

The rearrangement joins TRBV5-1 to TRBJ1-2; D is undetermined. CDR1 is SGHRS, CDR2 YFSETQ, per germline. The CDR3 spans 13 residues. Trimming removed 4 bases at V and 4 bases at J, with 11 bases between. The CDR3 loop is CASSPDGVYGYTF. CDR3 nucleotides: TGCGCCAGCAGCCCGGACGGGGTCTATGGCTACACCTTC.

The chain uses TRBV9 and TRBJ2-6; maybe TRBD2 (6 bases). The CDR3 length is 17 residues. Germline-derived CDR1 and CDR2 are SGDLS and YYNGEE. V lost 1 base to trimming and J lost 1 base, with 12 bases between them. This chain's CDR3 is CASSVPSRGSGANVLTF. CDR3 DNA sequence: TGTGCCAGCAGCGTACCTTCTCGGGGGTCTGGGGCCAACGTCCTGACTTTC.

In DNA form, the CDR3 reads TGTGCCAGCAGCCCCCTGGGCGTTGAGCAGTTCTTC. It specifies CASSPLGVEQFF. V usage is TRBV28 and J usage is TRBJ2-1; D not resolved. The CDR3 length is 12 residues. The germline V gene encodes CDR1 MDHEN and CDR2 SYDVKM. V lost 6 bases and J lost 9, with 12 bases in between.

CDR3 in amino acids: CASSLRGPGEQYF. CDR3 bases: TGTGCCAGCAGTTTACGGGGCCCGGGAGAGCAGTACTTC. The chain employs TRBV27 and TRBJ2-7; D assignment may be TRBD1 or TRBD2 (5 bases each). This CDR3 comprises 13 residues. Trimming took off 2 bases at V and 7 bases at J, with 12 bases between the two ends. The germline CDR1 and CDR2 sequences are MNHEY and SMNVEV (reference sequence).

The genes are TRBV30 and TRBJ1-5, with 10 bases identical to TRBD1. The CDR3 consists of 15 residues. Germline V gives CDR1 GTSNPN, CDR2 SVGIG (reference sequence). Trimming removed 1 base from V and 4 bases from J; junction bases left unmatched: 4. The CDR3 DNA reads TGTGCCTGGAGTGGACCGGGACAGGGGAATCAGCCCCAGCATTTT. Translated: CAWSGPGQGNQPQHF.

The genes are TRBV7-6 and TRBJ2-7, with 7 bases identical to TRBD1. The CDR3 loop spans 15 amino acids. Trimming removed 0 bases from V and 0 bases from J; junction bases left unmatched: 2. The germline V gene has CDR1 SGHVS and CDR2 FNYEAQ. Written as DNA, the CDR3 is TGTGCCAGCAGCTTAGCTCCAGGGGGCTCCTACGAGCAGTACTTC. Translated, it gives CASSLAPGGSYEQYF.

The chain combines TRBV18 with TRBJ2-6; 14 nucleotides match TRBD2. The length of the CDR3 is 19 residues. The ends lost 5 bases at V and 0 bases at J; junction bases unmatched: 6. Germline assignment: CDR1 KGHSH and CDR2 LQKENI. The CDR3 coding sequence is TGTGCCAGCTCAGAGGGACTAGCGGGAGCTCACTCTGGGGCCAACGTCCTGACTTTC. This gives the protein CASSEGLAGAHSGANVLTF.

V is TRBV6-5 and J is TRBJ2-7, with D tentatively TRBD1 or TRBD2 (6 bases each). This CDR3 is 11 amino acids long. Germline CDR1 and CDR2: MNHEY and SVGAGI. DNA of the CDR3: TGTGTGAGCAACGGGGGCAACGAGCAGTACTTC. Translated, it gives CVSNGGNEQYF.

The chain employs TRBV4-3 and TRBJ2-5; TRBD1 agrees at 10 bases. V gave up 5 bases and J gave up 6 bases; unmatched junction bases: 9. CDR1 and CDR2 (germline): LGHNA, YSLEER. The CDR3 loop spans 15 amino acids. The CDR3 sequence is CASSTLGQGVKTQYF. The CDR3 coding sequence is TGCGCCAGCAGCACCCTCGGACAGGGGGTCAAGACCCAGTACTTC.

The chain joins TRBV30 to TRBJ2-3; 8 bases are a match to TRBD2. After removal of 4 bases from V and 4 bases from J, the junction contained 7 bases not matched to a gene. Germline V CDR1 and CDR2: GTSNPN, SVGIG (reference sequence). The CDR3 consists of 14 residues. CDR3: CAWIPGRAPDTQYF. As DNA, the CDR3 is TGTGCCTGGATACCCGGGAGGGCCCCAGATACGCAGTATTTT.

The chain joins TRBV27 to TRBJ1-2, with 7 bases aligning to TRBD1. V lost 7 bases to trimming and J lost 2 bases; unmatched junction nucleotides: 4. The germline gives CDR1 MNHEY, CDR2 SMNVEV (reference sequence). The CDR3 length is 13 residues. CDR3 in DNA: TGTGCCAGCACCCAGGGACAGAACTATGGCTACACCTTC. Its translation: CASTQGQNYGYTF.

V gene TRBV5-1 combines with J gene TRBJ2-7; D may be TRBD1 or TRBD2 (5 bases each). The CDR3 loop spans 15 amino acids. Germline V lookup: CDR1 SGHRS, CDR2 YFSETQ. V lost 4 bases, J lost 4 bases, and 18 bases lay in between. The CDR3 reads CASSPREGRQYEQYF. The CDR3 coding sequence is TGCGCCAGCAGCCCCCGAGAGGGGCGACAGTACGAGCAGTACTTC.

The chain combines TRBV5-1 with TRBJ2-7, with TRBD1 identical over 8 bases. This CDR3 comprises 20 residues. V dropped 1 base and J dropped 2; count of bases not matched to a gene: 20. Germline V gives CDR1 SGHRS, CDR2 YFSETQ. The CDR3 here is CASSLPPRFQGASPTYEQYF. DNA for the CDR3: TGCGCCAGCAGCTTGCCCCCTAGGTTTCAGGGGGCGAGCCCTACCTACGAGCAGTACTTC.

This sequence joins TRBV6-5 and TRBJ1-4; a weak D match, TRBD1 (5 bases). This CDR3 spans 15 amino acids. The V and J ends lost 4 bases and 7 bases respectively, with 16 bases between them. Germline V gene data show CDR1 as MNHEY and CDR2 as SVGAGI. As DNA, the CDR3 is TGTGCCAGCAGTTCCGTCGGGACTATTACTGAAAAACTGTTTTTT. It codes for CASSSVGTITEKLFF.

The gene calls are TRBV30 and TRBJ1-6, with D possibly matching TRBD1 (5 bases). CDR1 and CDR2 (germline): GTSNPN, SVGIG (reference sequence). V lost 4 bases to trimming and J lost 2 bases, with 9 bases between them. CDR3 length: 14 residues. CDR3 sequence reads: CAWTGRTYNSPLHF. The CDR3 DNA sequence: TGTGCCTGGACGGGACGGACCTATAATTCACCCCTCCACTTT.